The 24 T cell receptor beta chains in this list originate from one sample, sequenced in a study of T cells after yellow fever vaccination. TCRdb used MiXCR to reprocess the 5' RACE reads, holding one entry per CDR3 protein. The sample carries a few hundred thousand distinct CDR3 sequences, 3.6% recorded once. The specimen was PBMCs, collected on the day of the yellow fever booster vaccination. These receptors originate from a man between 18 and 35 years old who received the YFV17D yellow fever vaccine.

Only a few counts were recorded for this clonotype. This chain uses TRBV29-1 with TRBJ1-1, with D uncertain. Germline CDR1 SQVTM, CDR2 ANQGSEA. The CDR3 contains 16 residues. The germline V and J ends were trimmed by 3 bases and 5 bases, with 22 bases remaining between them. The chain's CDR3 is CSVDAMRSQGWTEAFF. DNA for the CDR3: TGCAGCGTTGACGCAATGAGGAGCCAAGGTTGGACTGAAGCTTTCTTT.

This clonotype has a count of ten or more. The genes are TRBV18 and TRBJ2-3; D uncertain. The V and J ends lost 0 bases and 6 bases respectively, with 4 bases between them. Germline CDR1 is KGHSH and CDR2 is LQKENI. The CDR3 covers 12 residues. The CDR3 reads CASSPPSDTQYF. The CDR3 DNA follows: TGTGCCAGCTCACCACCGTCCGATACGCAGTATTTT. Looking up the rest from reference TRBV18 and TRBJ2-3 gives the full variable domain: NAGVMQNPRHLVRRRGQEARLRCSPMKGHSHVYWYRQLPEEGLKFMVYLQKENIIDESGMPKERFSAEFPKEGPSILRIQQVVRGDSAAYFCASSPPSDTQYFGPGTRLTVL.

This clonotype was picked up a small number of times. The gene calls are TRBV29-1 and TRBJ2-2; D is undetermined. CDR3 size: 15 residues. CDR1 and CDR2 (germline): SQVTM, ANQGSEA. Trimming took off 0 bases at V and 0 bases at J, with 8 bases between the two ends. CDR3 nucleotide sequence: TGCAGCGTTGAAGATCTACAGACGAACACCGGGGAGCTGTTTTTT. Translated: CSVEDLQTNTGELFF.

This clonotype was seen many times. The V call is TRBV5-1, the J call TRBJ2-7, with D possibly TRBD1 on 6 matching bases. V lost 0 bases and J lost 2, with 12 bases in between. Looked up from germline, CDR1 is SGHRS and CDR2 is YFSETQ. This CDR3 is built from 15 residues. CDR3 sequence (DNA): TGCGCCAGCAGCTTGGGGGACACCTCAACCTACGAGCAGTACGTC. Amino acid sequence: CASSLGDTSTYEQYV.

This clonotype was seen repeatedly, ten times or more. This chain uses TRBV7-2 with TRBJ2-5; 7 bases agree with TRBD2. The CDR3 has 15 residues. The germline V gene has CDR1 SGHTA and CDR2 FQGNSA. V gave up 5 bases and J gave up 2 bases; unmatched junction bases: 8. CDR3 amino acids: CASSPWSSGQETQYF. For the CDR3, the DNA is TGTGCCAGCAGCCCCTGGAGTAGCGGGCAAGAGACCCAGTACTTC.

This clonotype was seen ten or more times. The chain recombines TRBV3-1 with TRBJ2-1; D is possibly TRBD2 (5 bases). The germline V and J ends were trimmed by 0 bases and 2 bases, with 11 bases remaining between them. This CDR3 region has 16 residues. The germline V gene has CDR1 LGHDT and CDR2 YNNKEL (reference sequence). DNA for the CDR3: TGTGCCAGCAGCCAAGAGACTAACCCGGCCTACAATGAGCAGTTCTTC. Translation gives CASSQETNPAYNEQFF.

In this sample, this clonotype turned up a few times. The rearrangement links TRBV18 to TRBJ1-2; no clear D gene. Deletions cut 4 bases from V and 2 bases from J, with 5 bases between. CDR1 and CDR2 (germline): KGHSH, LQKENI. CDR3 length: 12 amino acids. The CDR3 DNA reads TGTGCCAGCTCACGTCAGAACTATGGCTACACCTTC. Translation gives CASSRQNYGYTF.

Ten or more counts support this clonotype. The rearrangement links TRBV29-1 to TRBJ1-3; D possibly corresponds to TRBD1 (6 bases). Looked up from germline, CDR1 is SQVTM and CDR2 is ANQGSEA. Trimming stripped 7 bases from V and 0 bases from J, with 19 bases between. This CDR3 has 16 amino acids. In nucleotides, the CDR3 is TGCAGCGGTCCTGACAGGTTATTGCCCTCTGGAAACACCATATATTTT. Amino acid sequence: CSGPDRLLPSGNTIYF.

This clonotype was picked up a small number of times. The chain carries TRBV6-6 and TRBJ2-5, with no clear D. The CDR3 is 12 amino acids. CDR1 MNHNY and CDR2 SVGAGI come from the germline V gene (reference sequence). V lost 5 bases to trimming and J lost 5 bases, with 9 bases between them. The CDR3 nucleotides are TGTGCCAGCAGTAATCAGTGGGAGACCCAGTACTTC. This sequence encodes CASSNQWETQYF.

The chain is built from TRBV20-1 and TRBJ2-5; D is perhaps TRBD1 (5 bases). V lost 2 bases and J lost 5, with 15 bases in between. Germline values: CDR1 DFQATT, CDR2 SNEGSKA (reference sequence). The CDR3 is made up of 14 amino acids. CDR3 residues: CSARKAGPSETQYF. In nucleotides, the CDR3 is TGCAGTGCTAGAAAAGCAGGGCCCTCTGAGACCCAGTACTTC.

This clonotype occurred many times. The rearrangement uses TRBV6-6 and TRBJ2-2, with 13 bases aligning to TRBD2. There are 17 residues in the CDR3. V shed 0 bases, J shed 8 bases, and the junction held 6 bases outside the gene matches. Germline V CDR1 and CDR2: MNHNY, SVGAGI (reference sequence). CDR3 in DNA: TGTGCCAGCAGTTACTCAATCGGACTAGCGGGGGATGGGGAGCTGTTTTTT. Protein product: CASSYSIGLAGDGELFF.

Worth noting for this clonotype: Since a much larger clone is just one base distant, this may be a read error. Written as DNA, the CDR3 is TGTGCCAGCTCACCACCCGGGTTCCAAGAGACCAAGTACTTC. Its protein product is CASSPPGFQETKYF. The V and J genes are TRBV18 and TRBJ2-5, with D unclear. The CDR3 has 14 residues. The germline CDR1 and CDR2 sequences are KGHSH and LQKENI.

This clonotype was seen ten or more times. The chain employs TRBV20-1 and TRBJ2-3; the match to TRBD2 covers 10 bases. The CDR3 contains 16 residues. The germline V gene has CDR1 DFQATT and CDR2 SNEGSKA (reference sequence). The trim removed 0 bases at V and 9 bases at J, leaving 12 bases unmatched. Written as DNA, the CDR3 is TGCAGTGCTAGAGATCCTAGCGGGGGTGGAGCGGTGACGCAGTATTTT. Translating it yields CSARDPSGGGAVTQYF.

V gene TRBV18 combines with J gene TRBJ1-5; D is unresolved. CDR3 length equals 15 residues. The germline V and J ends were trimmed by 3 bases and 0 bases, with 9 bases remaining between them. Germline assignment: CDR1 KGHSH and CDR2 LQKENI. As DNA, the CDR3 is TGTGCCAGCTCACCTTCCATTACTAGCAATCAGCCCCAGCATTTT. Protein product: CASSPSITSNQPQHF.

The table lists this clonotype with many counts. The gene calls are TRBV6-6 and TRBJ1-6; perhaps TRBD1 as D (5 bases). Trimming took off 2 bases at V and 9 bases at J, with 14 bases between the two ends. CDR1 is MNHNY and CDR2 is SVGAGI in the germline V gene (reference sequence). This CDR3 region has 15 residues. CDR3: CASSYTGVEGSPLHF. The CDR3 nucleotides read TGTGCCAGCAGTTACACGGGGGTCGAGGGTTCACCCCTCCACTTT.

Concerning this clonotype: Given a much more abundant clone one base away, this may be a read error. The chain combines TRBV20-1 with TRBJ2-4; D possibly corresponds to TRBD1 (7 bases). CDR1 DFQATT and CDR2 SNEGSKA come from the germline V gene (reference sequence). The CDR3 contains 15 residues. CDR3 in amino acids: CIALPGGTAKNIQYF. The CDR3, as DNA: TGCATTGCTCTCCCAGGGGGGACAGCCAAAAACATTCAGTACTTC.

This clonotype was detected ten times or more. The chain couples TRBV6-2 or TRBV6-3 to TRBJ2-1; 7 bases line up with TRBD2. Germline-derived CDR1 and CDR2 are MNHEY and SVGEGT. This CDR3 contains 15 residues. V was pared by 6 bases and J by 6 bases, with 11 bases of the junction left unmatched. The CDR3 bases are TGTGCCAGCAGCCCATCGTGGACTAGGGGCAATGAGCAGTTCTTC. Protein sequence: CASSPSWTRGNEQFF.

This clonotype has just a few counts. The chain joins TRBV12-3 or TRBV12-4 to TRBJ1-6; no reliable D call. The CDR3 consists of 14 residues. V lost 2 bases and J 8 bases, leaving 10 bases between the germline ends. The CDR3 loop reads CASSLNFRDSPLHF. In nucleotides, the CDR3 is TGTGCCAGCAGTTTAAATTTTCGGGATTCACCCCTCCACTTT.

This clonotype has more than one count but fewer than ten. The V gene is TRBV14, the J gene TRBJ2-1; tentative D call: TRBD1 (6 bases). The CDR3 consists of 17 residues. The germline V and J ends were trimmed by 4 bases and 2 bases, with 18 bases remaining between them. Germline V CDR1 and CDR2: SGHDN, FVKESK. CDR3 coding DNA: TGTGCCAGCAGCCCAGATACACAGGGAGTCGCCTACAATGAGCAGTTCTTC. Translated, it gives CASSPDTQGVAYNEQFF.

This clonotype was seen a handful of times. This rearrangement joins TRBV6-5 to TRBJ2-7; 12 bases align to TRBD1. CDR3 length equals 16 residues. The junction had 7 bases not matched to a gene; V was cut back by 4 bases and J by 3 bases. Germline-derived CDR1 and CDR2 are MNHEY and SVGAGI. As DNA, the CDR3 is TGTGCCAGCAGTTTACGGGGACAGGGGGCCCTCTACGAGCAGTACTTC. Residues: CASSLRGQGALYEQYF.

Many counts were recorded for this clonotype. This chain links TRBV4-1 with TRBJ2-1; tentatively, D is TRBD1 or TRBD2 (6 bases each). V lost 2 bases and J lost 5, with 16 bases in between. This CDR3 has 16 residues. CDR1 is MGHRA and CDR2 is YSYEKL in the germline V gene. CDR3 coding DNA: TGCGCCAGCAGCCAAACGGAGGGGGGACCCCACAATGAGCAGTTCTTC. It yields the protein CASSQTEGGPHNEQFF.

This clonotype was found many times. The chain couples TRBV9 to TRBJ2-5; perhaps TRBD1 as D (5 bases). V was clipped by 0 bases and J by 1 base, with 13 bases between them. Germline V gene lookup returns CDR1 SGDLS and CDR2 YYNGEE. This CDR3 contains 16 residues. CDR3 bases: TGTGCCAGCAGCGTAGGTGGGGCTGGGGTCCAAGAGACCCAGTACTTC. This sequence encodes CASSVGGAGVQETQYF. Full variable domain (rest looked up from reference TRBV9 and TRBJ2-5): DSGVTQTPKHLITATGQRVTLRCSPRSGDLSVYWYQQSLDQGLQFLIQYYNGEERAKGNILERFSAQQFPDLHSELNLSSLELGDSALYFCASSVGGAGVQETQYFGPGTRLLVL.

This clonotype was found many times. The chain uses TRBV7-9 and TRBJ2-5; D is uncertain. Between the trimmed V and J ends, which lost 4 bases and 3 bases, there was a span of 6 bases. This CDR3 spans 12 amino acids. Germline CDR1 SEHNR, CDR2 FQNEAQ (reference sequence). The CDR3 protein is CASSSFEETQYF. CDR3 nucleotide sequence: TGTGCCAGCAGCTCGTTTGAAGAGACCCAGTACTTC.

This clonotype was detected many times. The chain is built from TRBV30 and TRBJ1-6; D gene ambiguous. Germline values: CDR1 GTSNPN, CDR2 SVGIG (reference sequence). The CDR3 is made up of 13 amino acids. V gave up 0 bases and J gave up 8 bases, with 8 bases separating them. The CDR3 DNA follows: TGTGCCTGGAGTGTAGCGGGCGATTCACCCCTCCACTTT. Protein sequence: CAWSVAGDSPLHF. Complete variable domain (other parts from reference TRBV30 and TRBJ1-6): SQTIHQWPATLVQPVGSPLSLECTVEGTSNPNLYWYRQAAGRGLQLLFYSVGIGQISSEVPQNLSASRPQDRQFILSSKKLLLSDSGFYLCAWSVAGDSPLHFGNGTRLTVT.